Sequencing of this T cell receptor (beta chain) was carried out in a study of beta chain features in type 1 diabetes. Findings and limits, study-wide: A possible short-template PCR bias applies equally to patients and controls. Insertions at VDJ junctions were less frequent in type 1 diabetes patients. These patients also deleted more nucleotides at the same junctions.

To note about this clone: As yet, its antigen is unknown.

Expressed TCRB transcripts were sequenced because the isolated RNA had all been reverse transcribed beforehand. Profiled with immunoSEQ multiplex PCR; TCRdb holds only in-frame clones, not every one. This table has fewer than 650,000 clones, about 14% appearing once. The TCR was taken from a man aged 18 to 30 in good health. Source material: naive CD4+ T cells from blood.

CDR3 region: CSVTRRGRSSYNEQFF. In DNA, the CDR3 is TGCAGCGTTACAAGGCGGGGGCGTAGCTCCTACAATGAGCAGTTCTTC. V usage is TRBV29-1 and J usage is TRBJ2-1; TRBD2 is a possible D gene (7 bases). Looked up from germline, CDR1 is SQVTM and CDR2 is ANQGSEA. Trimming removed 5 bases at V and 0 bases at J, with 17 bases between. The CDR3 has 16 residues.